These 22 T cell receptor beta chains were all obtained from the same sample, sequenced in a study of PD-1 blockade in classical Hodgkin lymphoma. Profiling relied on immunoSEQ multiplex PCR, and the TCRdb table lists in-frame clones only, not all of them. The repertoire has around 50,000 clones, around 74% of them found once; the top ten carry about 12%. Time point here: cycle 4 day 1 (C4D1), after about 6 weeks of nivolumab. Each patient's relapse followed autologous stem cell transplantation, and brentuximab vedotin exposure varied. The sample in question was peripheral blood mononuclear cells (PBMCs), obtained before the fourth cycle of nivolumab. The source is a human donor with classical Hodgkin lymphoma.

This chain uses TRBV6-1 with TRBJ1-2, with D possibly matching TRBD1 (5 bases). The CDR3 consists of 12 residues. V lost 4 bases and J 4 bases, leaving 7 bases between the germline ends. Germline assignment: CDR1 MNHNS and CDR2 SASEGT. The CDR3 sequence: CASSGGGYGYTF. The CDR3 region has the DNA TGTGCCAGCAGTGGGGGGGGCTATGGCTACACCTTC.

The sample holds one count of this clone. The gene calls are TRBV11-2 and TRBJ1-1; the D gene is possibly TRBD1 (5 bases). Germline-derived CDR1 and CDR2 are SGHAT and FQNNGV. The CDR3 contains 15 residues. V dropped 2 bases and J dropped 1 base, with 11 bases sitting between them. CDR3 amino acids: CASSLYWGTNTEAFF. The CDR3 region has the DNA TGTGCCAGCAGCTTATACTGGGGGACGAACACTGAAGCTTTCTTT. Combining the CDR3 with reference TRBV11-2 and TRBJ1-1 gives the whole variable domain EAGVAQSPRYKIIEKRQSVAFWCNPISGHATLYWYQQILGQGPKLLIQFQNNGVVDDSQLPKDRFSAERLKGVDSTLKIQPAKLEDSAVYLCASSLYWGTNTEAFFGQGTRLTVV.

The chain joins TRBV19 to TRBJ1-2, with no clear D. This CDR3 region has 11 residues. Per the germline V gene, CDR1 is LNHDA and CDR2 is SQIVND (reference sequence). V was cut by 3 bases and J by 7 bases, with 6 bases left in between. The CDR3, as DNA: TGTGCCAGTAGTATGGGGAGTGGCTACACCTTC. Amino acids: CASSMGSGYTF.

V and J are TRBV2 and TRBJ1-1; D is ambiguous. Germline V gene sequence: CDR1 SNHLY, CDR2 FYNNEI. The germline V and J ends were trimmed by 8 bases and 1 base, with 5 bases remaining between them. The CDR3 length is 11 residues. The CDR3 region has the DNA TGTGCCAGCTCGAAGAACACTGAAGCTTTCTTT. As protein: CASSKNTEAFF. The complete variable domain, with remaining parts taken from reference TRBV2 and TRBJ1-1, reads EPEVTQTPSHQVTQMGQEVILRCVPISNHLYFYWYRQILGQKVEFLVSFYNNEISEKSEIFDDQFSVERPDGSNFTLKIRSTKLEDSAMYFCASSKNTEAFFGQGTRLTVV.

The rearrangement uses TRBV6-8 and TRBJ1-4; the match to TRBD1 covers 7 bases. Trimming removed 5 bases from V and 8 bases from J; junction bases left unmatched: 17. The CDR3 is 17 residues long. Germline-derived CDR1 and CDR2 are MNHGY and SAAAGT. As DNA, the CDR3 is TGTGCCAGCAGTACAGGGGAAAATAGGGCTCCACCAGAAAAACTGTTTTTT. It translates to CASSTGENRAPPEKLFF.

This chain joins TRBV27 and TRBJ2-7, with D perhaps TRBD1 or TRBD2 (6 bases each). CDR1 and CDR2 from the germline V gene are MNHEY and SMNVEV (reference sequence). The CDR3 loop spans 17 amino acids. The V end lost 2 bases, the J end lost 0 bases, and 17 bases lay between the germline ends. The DNA for the CDR3 is TGTGCCAGCAGTTTAAGGGGGGTCGCAGGCTTCTCCTACGAGCAGTACTTC. Amino acids: CASSLRGVAGFSYEQYF.

This clone was seen a few times. V gene TRBV5-1 combines with J gene TRBJ2-5; TRBD1 matches 8 bases. V gave up 3 bases and J gave up 5 bases; unmatched junction bases: 6. The CDR3 is 14 residues long. The germline CDR1 and CDR2 sequences are SGHRS and YFSETQ. As DNA, the CDR3 is TGCGCCAGCAGCTCGGGACAGGTGGGGGAGACCCAGTACTTC. This encodes CASSSGQVGETQYF.

This chain links TRBV5-8 with TRBJ1-5; no definite D call. V lost 4 bases and J lost 5, with 19 bases in between. This CDR3 is built from 16 residues. Germline V gene data show CDR1 as SGHTS and CDR2 as YDEGEE. The CDR3 DNA follows: TGTGCCAGCAGCCCAATCGGTGGGTTGGTGGATCAGCCCCAGCATTTT. This codes for CASSPIGGLVDQPQHF. Together with reference TRBV5-8 and TRBJ1-5, the CDR3 gives the full variable domain: EAGVTQSPTHLIKTRGQQATLRCSPISGHTSVYWYQQALGLGLQFLLWYDEGEERNRGNFPPRFSGRQFPNYSSELNVNALELEDSALYLCASSPIGGLVDQPQHFGDGTRLSIL.

The chain uses TRBV6-6 and TRBJ2-7, with D possibly called TRBD1 or TRBD2 (5 bases each). Germline V lookup: CDR1 MNHNY, CDR2 SVGAGI (reference sequence). V was pared by 0 bases and J by 0 bases, with 9 bases between. The CDR3 extends over 15 amino acids. CDR3 DNA sequence: TGTGCCAGCAGTTACTCAGCCGGGGCCTCCTACGAGCAGTACTTC. Its protein is CASSYSAGASYEQYF.

Here the CDR3 DNA reads TGTGCCAGCAGTTTACGGGGCACAGCGAACACTGAAGCTTTCTTT. Residues: CASSLRGTANTEAFF. The gene calls are TRBV6-5 and TRBJ1-1; the D gene is possibly TRBD1 (5 bases). Germline lookup yields CDR1 MNHEY and CDR2 SVGAGI. The CDR3 is 15 amino acids. Trimming removed 4 bases from V and 1 base from J, with 13 bases in between.

The chain is built from TRBV5-5 and TRBJ1-2; a weak D match, TRBD1 (6 bases). Looked up from germline, CDR1 is SGHKS and CDR2 is YYEKEE (reference sequence). The CDR3 contains 15 residues. V was cut by 0 bases and J by 4 bases, with 13 bases left in between. CDR3 residues: CASSLAAGVGYGYTF. DNA of the CDR3: TGTGCCAGCAGCTTGGCAGCAGGGGTGGGCTATGGCTACACCTTC.

This chain's CDR3 is CASSLSGTVSYEQYF. For the CDR3, the DNA is TGTGCCAGCAGCTTGTCCGGGACGGTTTCCTACGAGCAGTACTTC. The chain recombines TRBV5-4 with TRBJ2-7; TRBD1 or TRBD2 may be the D gene (5 bases each). V lost 1 base and J 1 base, leaving 12 bases between the germline ends. The CDR3 is 15 residues long. CDR1 and CDR2 from the germline V gene are SGHNT and YYREEE (reference sequence).

This clone is deemed medium-sized (0.01 to 0.1%). The rearrangement links TRBV27 to TRBJ2-7, with D perhaps TRBD2 (5 bases). The length of the CDR3 is 13 residues. V was trimmed by 6 bases and J by 5 bases, leaving 14 bases between them. CDR1 MNHEY and CDR2 SMNVEV come from the germline V gene (reference sequence). The CDR3 DNA follows: TGTGCCAGCAGGCATGGCGGAGGCAACGAGCAGTACTTC. This codes for CASRHGGGNEQYF.

V usage is TRBV5-6 and J usage is TRBJ2-5; D may match TRBD1 or TRBD2 (5 bases each). This CDR3 contains 15 residues. CDR1 and CDR2 from the germline V gene are SGHDT and YYEEEE. Trimming left V 4 bases short and J 0 bases short, with 13 bases between. The CDR3 is CASSPRGWYQETQYF. The CDR3 DNA reads TGTGCCAGCAGCCCCCGGGGCTGGTACCAAGAGACCCAGTACTTC.

This clone has a count of ten or more. Other nucleotide sequences in the sample specify the same CDR3. This chain joins TRBV5-1 and TRBJ2-5, with TRBD1 identical over 10 bases. This CDR3 contains 15 residues. Trimming removed 5 bases from V and 5 bases from J; junction bases left unmatched: 9. CDR1 SGHRS and CDR2 YFSETQ come from the germline V gene. The CDR3 here is CASSPGTGAGETQYF. In DNA form, the CDR3 reads TGCGCCAGCAGTCCCGGGACAGGGGCAGGCGAGACCCAGTACTTC.

The V gene is TRBV4-1, the J gene TRBJ1-2; D is ambiguous. The CDR3 is made up of 14 amino acids. The V end lost 4 bases, the J end lost 6 bases, and 15 bases lay between the germline ends. Germline V gene sequence: CDR1 MGHRA, CDR2 YSYEKL. DNA of the CDR3: TGCGCCAGCAGCCCGACCTGGGTGGTGGATGGCTACACCTTC. Translation: CASSPTWVVDGYTF.

Only one count was recorded for this clone. The chain carries TRBV30 and TRBJ1-2; D is undetermined. CDR1 is GTSNPN and CDR2 is SVGIG in the germline V gene (reference sequence). The CDR3 covers 14 residues. The V end lost 4 bases, the J end lost 4 bases, and 16 bases lay between the germline ends. DNA for the CDR3: TGTGCCTGGAACCGCGGTCGTACGAGCTATGGCTACACCTTC. Its translation: CAWNRGRTSYGYTF. The full variable domain, in which reference TRBV30 and TRBJ1-2 provide the parts outside the CDR3, is SQTIHQWPATLVQPVGSPLSLECTVEGTSNPNLYWYRQAAGRGLQLLFYSVGIGQISSEVPQNLSASRPQDRQFILSSKKLLLSDSGFYLCAWNRGRTSYGYTFGSGTRLTVV.

V and J are TRBV19 and TRBJ1-2, with D maybe TRBD1 (6 bases). CDR1 is LNHDA and CDR2 is SQIVND in the germline V gene (reference sequence). Trimming shortened V by 5 bases and J by 4 bases, and 17 bases separated the two germline ends. CDR3 length: 15 amino acids. CDR3 sequence: CASSATGRRGYGYTF. CDR3 DNA sequence: TGTGCCAGTAGTGCGACAGGTCGACGGGGCTATGGCTACACCTTC.

The chain employs TRBV15 and TRBJ2-5; no clear D. Trimming cost V 1 base and J 5 bases, with 5 bases left between them. The CDR3 length is 12 residues. Germline-derived CDR1 and CDR2 are LNHNV and YYDKDF (reference sequence). CDR3 sequence: CATSRVWETQYF. CDR3 sequence (DNA): TGTGCCACCAGCAGAGTATGGGAGACCCAGTACTTC. The full variable domain, in which reference TRBV15 and TRBJ2-5 provide the parts outside the CDR3, is DAMVIQNPRYQVTQFGKPVTLSCSQTLNHNVMYWYQQKSSQAPKLLFHYYDKDFNNEADTPDNFQSRRPNTSFCFLDIRSPGLGDTAMYLCATSRVWETQYFGPGTRLLVL.

The V and J genes are TRBV5-1 and TRBJ1-1; no clear D gene. The germline gives CDR1 SGHRS, CDR2 YFSETQ. Trimming removed 0 bases at V and 1 base at J, with 10 bases between. There are 15 residues in the CDR3. The CDR3 region is CASSLAPTTNTEAFF. CDR3 sequence (DNA): TGCGCCAGCAGCTTGGCCCCGACAACGAACACTGAAGCTTTCTTT.

V and J are TRBV20-1 and TRBJ2-1; D gene unclear. V was pared by 5 bases and J by 3 bases, with 2 bases between. The CDR3 totals 10 residues. Per germline, CDR1 DFQATT and CDR2 SNEGSKA (reference sequence). The CDR3 protein is CSALYNEQFF. CDR3 in DNA: TGCAGTGCTCTCTACAATGAGCAGTTCTTC.

The chain has TRBV18 and TRBJ2-1, with 8 bases lining up with TRBD2. The CDR3 length is 17 residues. CDR1 KGHSH and CDR2 LQKENI come from the germline V gene. After removal of 6 bases from V and 1 base from J, the junction contained 11 bases not matched to a gene. Here the CDR3 DNA reads TGTGCCAGCTCCCCGAGGGCGGGAGGACTGTCCTACAATGAGCAGTTCTTC. Its translation: CASSPRAGGLSYNEQFF.